Sequencing of this TCR beta chain was carried out in a study of PD-1 blockade in classical Hodgkin lymphoma. Study-wide background: Patients were treated with nivolumab at 3 mg/kg, and this was given intravenously every 2 weeks.

The trim removed 4 bases at V and 0 bases at J, leaving 3 bases unmatched. Germline V gene data show CDR1 as SGHRS and CDR2 as YFSETQ. This CDR3 spans 17 amino acids. As regards this clone: Its target is unknown.

Every patient experienced relapse after autologous stem cell transplantation, and brentuximab vedotin exposure varied. Patients' outcomes at their best amounted to complete response, partial response or progressive disease. Overall study findings and caveats: Reported baseline diversity: healthy donors highest, relapsed/refractory patients lowest. Researchers reported that CD4+ TCR diversity, though not CD8+, rose significantly by C4D1.

Sequencing was performed with immunoSEQ multiplex PCR; in TCRdb, only in-frame clones are kept and a portion is missing. The table shows roughly 140,000 clones, with approximately 81% occurring only once. This chain uses TRBV5-1 with TRBJ2-6; 11 bases line up with TRBD1. The clonotype comes from a human donor with classical Hodgkin lymphoma. The material was peripheral blood mononuclear cells (PBMCs), obtained before the second cycle of nivolumab. This CDR3 reads CASSLGTGGSGANVLTF. The CDR3 DNA reads as TGCGCCAGCAGCCTCGGGACAGGGGGCTCTGGGGCCAACGTCCTGACTTTC.